This record looks at one T cell receptor beta chain sequence and its context. The CDR3 is made up of 17 amino acids. Germline V gene sequence: CDR1 SGHTA, CDR2 FQGNSA. V lost 4 bases, J lost 4 bases, and 11 bases stayed unmatched. These data belong to a study of blood T cell repertoires in COVID-19. Methods used by the authors: Estimation of nucleated cell counts relied on the amplification of reference gene primers. Sequenced by immunoSEQ multiplex PCR; TCRdb stores in-frame clones only, minus some. Clone size and V and J calls were adopted from that table, with D and trimming inferred from the DNA. The table includes 170,000 or so clones, roughly 90% detected once.

The J gene is TRBJ1-1, the V gene TRBV7-2, with TRBD1 matching over 11 bases. This clonotype originated in a woman aged 45-65 years who had recovered from COVID-19. Sequencing was performed on PBMCs or T cells enriched from blood (not recorded which). The CDR3 DNA sequence: TGTGCCAGCAGCTCATTTGGGACAGGGGGGACGAGCACTGAAGCTTTCTTT. Translation: CASSSFGTGGTSTEAFF.